These 5 T cell receptor beta chains originate from one sample sequenced in a study of blood T cells in healthy people across ages (dated by TCRdb to between 2015 and 2016). To prepare the library, 5' RACE was applied. Sequenced using an Illumina HiSeq 2500. A second roughly 7 to 11 cycle PCR used a sample-barcoded 5' primer and a J-beta primer mix. TCRdb reanalyzed the raw reads on its own, using fastp at Q25 for trimming and MiXCR for clone calling, and kept in-frame beta chains. CDR3 protein duplicates are merged, each entry listing the most common genes and DNA. Counted in this sample were about 1,000,000 distinct CDR3 sequences; 35% to 50% of them appeared once. The top ten hold approximately 20% of the sample. Source material: blood. The receptors shown here come from an older woman in good health.

The chain uses TRBV6-2 or TRBV6-3 and TRBJ1-2; D not resolved. The CDR3 length is 15 residues. In germline, CDR1 is MNHEY, CDR2 SVGEGT. With 3 bases removed from V and 3 bases from J, the gap between germline ends came to 14 bases. CDR3 bases: TGTGCCAGCAGTTATAGCCAAGAGTGGGACTATGGCTACACCTTC. Encoded protein: CASSYSQEWDYGYTF.

The V call is TRBV7-2, the J call TRBJ2-3; TRBD2 matches 15 bases. The CDR3 consists of 16 residues. CDR1 is SGHTA and CDR2 is FQGNSA in the germline V gene. The V and J ends lost 5 bases and 7 bases, in that order; junction bases with no gene match: 7. In nucleotides, the CDR3 is TGTGCCAGCAGCCCGGGGACTAGCGGGGGGCGGTATACGCAGTATTTT. Translation gives CASSPGTSGGRYTQYF.

This clonotype was detected only a few times. The chain employs TRBV5-1 and TRBJ2-7, with 9 bases fitting TRBD1. The CDR3 contains 20 residues. Trimming removed 3 bases from V and 1 base from J; junction bases left unmatched: 20. Germline V lookup: CDR1 SGHRS, CDR2 YFSETQ. CDR3 residues: CASSWTPGTGNPPSSYEQYF. CDR3 in DNA: TGCGCCAGCAGCTGGACCCCCGGGACAGGGAACCCCCCCTCGTCCTACGAGCAGTACTTC.

The chain is built from TRBV20-1 and TRBJ2-7; D possibly corresponds to TRBD1 (5 bases). The CDR3 covers 13 residues. The germline gives CDR1 DFQATT, CDR2 SNEGSKA (reference sequence). The V gene lost 4 bases and the J gene lost 6 bases, with 16 bases spanning the gap. Here the CDR3 DNA reads TGCAGTGCTACGAACCGCAGGACACGCGAGCAGTACTTC. It translates to CSATNRRTREQYF.

This clonotype has a handful of counts. It is unclear where the CDR3 begins or ends on the DNA, so no DNA is shown, and the CDR3 is as TCRdb lists it. The chain combines TRBV28 with TRBJ2-7. The CDR3 totals 11 residues, both ends included. CDR1 and CDR2 from the germline V gene are MDHEN and SYDVKM. The CDR3 protein is CASSILVEQYF.